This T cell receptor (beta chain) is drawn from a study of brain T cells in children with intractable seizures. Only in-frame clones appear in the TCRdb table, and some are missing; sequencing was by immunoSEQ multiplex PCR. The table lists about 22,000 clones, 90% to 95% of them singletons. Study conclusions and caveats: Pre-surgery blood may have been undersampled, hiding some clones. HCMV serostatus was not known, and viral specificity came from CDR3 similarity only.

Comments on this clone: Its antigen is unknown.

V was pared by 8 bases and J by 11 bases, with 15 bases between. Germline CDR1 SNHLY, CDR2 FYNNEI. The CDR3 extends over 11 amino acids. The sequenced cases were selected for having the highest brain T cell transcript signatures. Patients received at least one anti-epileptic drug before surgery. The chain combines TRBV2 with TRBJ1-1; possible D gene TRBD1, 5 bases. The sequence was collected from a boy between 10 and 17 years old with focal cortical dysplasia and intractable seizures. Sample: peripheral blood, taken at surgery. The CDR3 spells CASGRGLRAFF. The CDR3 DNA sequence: TGTGCCAGCGGCCGGGGGTTAAGGGCTTTCTTT. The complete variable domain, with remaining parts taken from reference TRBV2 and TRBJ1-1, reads EPEVTQTPSHQVTQMGQEVILRCVPISNHLYFYWYRQILGQKVEFLVSFYNNEISEKSEIFDDQFSVERPDGSNFTLKIRSTKLEDSAMYFCASGRGLRAFFGQGTRLTVV.